One T cell receptor beta chain is described in this entry. This sample stems from a study of blood T cell repertoires in COVID-19. Study information: Nucleic acid was either cDNA or gDNA, and it came from T cells, B-cell-depleted T cells, or PBMCs.

In the original processing: Reference gene primer amplification gave nucleated cell count estimates. The protocol was immunoSEQ multiplex PCR, while the TCRdb copy is restricted to in-frame clones and leaves out a portion. From that table come the V and J calls and clone size; the DNA was used to work out D and trimming. The top ten clones hold around a tenth of a sample with a few hundred thousand clones, about 88% of them seen once. Per germline, CDR1 MGHRA and CDR2 YSYEKL. The V and J ends lost 3 bases and 3 bases, in that order; junction bases with no gene match: 7. The CDR3 contains 17 residues. Participants were placed into cohorts based on the clinical history they reported. The study counted Cohort 3 donors as recovered given two negative PCRs, clearance, or symptom resolution.

The clonotype was recovered from a woman in her 40s who had recovered from COVID-19. The chain has TRBV4-1 and TRBJ2-5; 13 bases are a match to TRBD2. The sequencing sample was made of PBMCs or T cells enriched from blood (not recorded which). CDR3 nucleotides: TGCGCCAGCAGCCACGGGACTAGCGGGATACAGGAAGAGACCCAGTACTTC. Protein: CASSHGTSGIQEETQYF.